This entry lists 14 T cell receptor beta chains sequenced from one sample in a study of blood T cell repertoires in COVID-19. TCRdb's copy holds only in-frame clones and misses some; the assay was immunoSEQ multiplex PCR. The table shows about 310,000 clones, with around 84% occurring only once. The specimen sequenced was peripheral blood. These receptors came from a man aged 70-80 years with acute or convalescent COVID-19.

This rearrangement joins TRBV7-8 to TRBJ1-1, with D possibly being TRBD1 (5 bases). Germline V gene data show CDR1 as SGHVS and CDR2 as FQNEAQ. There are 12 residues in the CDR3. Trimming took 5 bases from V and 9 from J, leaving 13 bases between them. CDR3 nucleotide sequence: TGTGCCAGCAGCCAAAACCGACAGAAAGCTTTCTTT. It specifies CASSQNRQKAFF.

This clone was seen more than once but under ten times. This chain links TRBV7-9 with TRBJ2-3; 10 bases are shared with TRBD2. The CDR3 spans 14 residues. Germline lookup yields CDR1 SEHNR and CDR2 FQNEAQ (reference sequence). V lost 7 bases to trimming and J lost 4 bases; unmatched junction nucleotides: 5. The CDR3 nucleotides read TGTGCCAGCAACGGACTAGCGGTATCAGATACGCAGTATTTT. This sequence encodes CASNGLAVSDTQYF.

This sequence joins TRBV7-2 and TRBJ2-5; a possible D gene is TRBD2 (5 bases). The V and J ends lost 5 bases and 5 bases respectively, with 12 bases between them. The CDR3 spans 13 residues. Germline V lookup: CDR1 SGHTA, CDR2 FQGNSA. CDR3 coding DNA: TGTGCCAGCAGCAACCTAGCCTCCGAGACCCAGTACTTC. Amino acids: CASSNLASETQYF.

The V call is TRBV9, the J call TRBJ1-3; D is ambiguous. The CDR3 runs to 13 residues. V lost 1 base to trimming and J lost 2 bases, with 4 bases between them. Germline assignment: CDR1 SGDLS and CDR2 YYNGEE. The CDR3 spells CASSVLTGNTIYF. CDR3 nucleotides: TGTGCCAGCAGCGTATTAACTGGAAACACCATATATTTT. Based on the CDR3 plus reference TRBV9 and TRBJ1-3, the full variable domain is DSGVTQTPKHLITATGQRVTLRCSPRSGDLSVYWYQQSLDQGLQFLIQYYNGEERAKGNILERFSAQQFPDLHSELNLSSLELGDSALYFCASSVLTGNTIYFGEGSWLTVV.

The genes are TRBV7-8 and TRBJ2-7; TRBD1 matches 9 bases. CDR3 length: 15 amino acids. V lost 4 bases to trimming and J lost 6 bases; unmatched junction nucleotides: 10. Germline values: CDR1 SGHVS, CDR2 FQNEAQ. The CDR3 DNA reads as TGTGCCAGCAGCTCCGGGACAGGGATTCCCCTCGAGCAGTACTTC. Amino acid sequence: CASSSGTGIPLEQYF.

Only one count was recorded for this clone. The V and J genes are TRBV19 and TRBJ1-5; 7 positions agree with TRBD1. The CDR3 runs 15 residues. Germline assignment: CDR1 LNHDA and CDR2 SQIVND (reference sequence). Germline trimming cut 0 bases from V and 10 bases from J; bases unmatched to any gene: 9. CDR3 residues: CASSIDKGQRFPQHF. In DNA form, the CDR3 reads TGTGCCAGTAGTATAGATAAGGGACAGAGATTTCCCCAGCATTTT.

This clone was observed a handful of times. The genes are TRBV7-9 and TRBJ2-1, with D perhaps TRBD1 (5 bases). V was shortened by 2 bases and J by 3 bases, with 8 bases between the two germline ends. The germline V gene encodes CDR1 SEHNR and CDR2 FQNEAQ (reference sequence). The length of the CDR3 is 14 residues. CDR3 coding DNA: TGTGCCAGCAGCTTATCCCAGGGCTACAATGAGCAGTTCTTC. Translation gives CASSLSQGYNEQFF.

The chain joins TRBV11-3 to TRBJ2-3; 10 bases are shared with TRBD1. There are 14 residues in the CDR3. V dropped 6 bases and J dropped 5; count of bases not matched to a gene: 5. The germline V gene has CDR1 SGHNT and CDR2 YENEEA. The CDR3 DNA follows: TGTGCCAGCAGACAGACAGGGGGCGAAGATACGCAGTATTTT. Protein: CASRQTGGEDTQYF.

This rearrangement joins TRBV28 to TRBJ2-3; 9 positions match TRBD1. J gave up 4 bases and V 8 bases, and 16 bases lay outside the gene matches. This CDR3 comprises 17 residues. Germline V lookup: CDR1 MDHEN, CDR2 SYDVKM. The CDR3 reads CASLPGQGTFSADTQYF. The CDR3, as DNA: TGTGCCAGCTTACCGGGACAGGGAACATTTAGTGCAGATACGCAGTATTTT.

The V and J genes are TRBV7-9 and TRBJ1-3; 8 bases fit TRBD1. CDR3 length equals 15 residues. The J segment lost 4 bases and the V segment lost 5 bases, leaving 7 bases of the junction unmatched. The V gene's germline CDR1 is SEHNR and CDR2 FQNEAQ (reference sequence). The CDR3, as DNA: TGTGCCAGCAGCGCTCAGGGGGCGCGCGGAAACACCATATATTTT. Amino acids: CASSAQGARGNTIYF.

The CDR3 nucleotides are TGTGCCAGCTCACCTTCAGGGTCCTACGAGCAGTACTTC. Encoded protein: CASSPSGSYEQYF. This chain uses TRBV18 with TRBJ2-7, with D perhaps matching TRBD1 (5 bases). The CDR3 extends over 13 amino acids. V was pared by 3 bases and J by 1 base, with 7 bases between. Germline loops: CDR1 KGHSH, CDR2 LQKENI.

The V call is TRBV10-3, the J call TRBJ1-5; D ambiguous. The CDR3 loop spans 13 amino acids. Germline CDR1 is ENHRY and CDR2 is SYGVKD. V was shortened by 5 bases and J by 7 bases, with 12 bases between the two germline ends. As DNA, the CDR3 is TGTGCCATCAGTTCAGCTCCGGGGCAGCCCCAGCATTTT. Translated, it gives CAISSAPGQPQHF.

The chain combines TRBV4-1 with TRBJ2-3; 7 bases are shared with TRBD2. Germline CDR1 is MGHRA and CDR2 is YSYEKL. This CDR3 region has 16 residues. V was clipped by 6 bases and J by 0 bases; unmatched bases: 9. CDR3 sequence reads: CASRSNWRGSTDTQYF. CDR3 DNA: TGCGCCAGCAGGTCCAACTGGCGGGGGAGCACAGATACGCAGTATTTT.

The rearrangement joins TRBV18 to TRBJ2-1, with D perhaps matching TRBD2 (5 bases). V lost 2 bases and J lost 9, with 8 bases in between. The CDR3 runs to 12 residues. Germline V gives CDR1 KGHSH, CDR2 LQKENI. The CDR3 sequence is CASSPGLGEQFF. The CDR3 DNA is TGTGCCAGCTCACCAGGACTGGGTGAGCAGTTCTTC.